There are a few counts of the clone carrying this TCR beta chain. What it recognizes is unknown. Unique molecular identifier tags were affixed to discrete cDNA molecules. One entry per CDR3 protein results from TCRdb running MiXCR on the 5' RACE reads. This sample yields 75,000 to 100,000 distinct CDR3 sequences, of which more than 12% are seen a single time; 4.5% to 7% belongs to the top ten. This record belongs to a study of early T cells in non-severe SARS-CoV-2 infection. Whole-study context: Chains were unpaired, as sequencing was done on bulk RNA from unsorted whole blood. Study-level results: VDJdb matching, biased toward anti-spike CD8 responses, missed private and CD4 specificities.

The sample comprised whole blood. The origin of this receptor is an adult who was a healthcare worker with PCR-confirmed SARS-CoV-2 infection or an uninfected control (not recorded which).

CDR3 in amino acids: CASSLVRAWTDYGYTF. CDR3 sequence (DNA): TGTGCCAGCAGCTTAGTCAGGGCCTGGACGGACTATGGCTACACCTTC. The chain has TRBV7-9 and TRBJ1-2; D is possibly TRBD1 (5 bases). Trimming pared 1 base from V and 3 bases from J, leaving 15 bases between. The CDR3 spans 16 residues. Looked up from germline, CDR1 is SEHNR and CDR2 is FQNEAQ (reference sequence).